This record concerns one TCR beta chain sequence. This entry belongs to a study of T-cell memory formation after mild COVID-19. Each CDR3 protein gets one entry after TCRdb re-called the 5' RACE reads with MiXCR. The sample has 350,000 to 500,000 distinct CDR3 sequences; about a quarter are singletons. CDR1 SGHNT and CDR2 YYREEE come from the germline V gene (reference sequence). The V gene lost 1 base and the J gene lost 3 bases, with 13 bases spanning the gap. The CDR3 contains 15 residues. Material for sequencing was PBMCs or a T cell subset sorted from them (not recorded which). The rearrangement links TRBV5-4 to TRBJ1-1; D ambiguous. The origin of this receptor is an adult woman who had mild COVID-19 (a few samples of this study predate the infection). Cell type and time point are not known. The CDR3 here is CASSLKYSPDTEAFF. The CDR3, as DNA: TGTGCCAGCAGCTTGAAATATTCTCCTGACACTGAAGCTTTCTTT.